The sequence of this TCR beta chain was determined in a study of blood T cell repertoires in COVID-19. Turning to the study itself: From T cells, B-cell-depleted T cells, or PBMCs came the material, which was cDNA or gDNA.

Only a few counts were recorded for this clone. TCRdb keeps only in-frame clones here, not all; method: immunoSEQ multiplex PCR. The profile shows 350,000 or so clones, about four fifths of them singletons. The sequenced sample consisted of peripheral blood. The TCR originated in a man aged 25 to 40 with active or convalescent COVID-19.

The CDR3 sequence: CASSLGDIPNEQYF. In nucleotides, the CDR3 is TGTGCCAGCAGCTTAGGGGACATCCCTAACGAGCAGTACTTC. V and J are TRBV11-2 and TRBJ2-7; D possibly corresponds to TRBD1 (6 bases). The germline CDR1 and CDR2 sequences are SGHAT and FQNNGV. V gave up 1 base and J gave up 5 bases, with 12 bases separating them. This CDR3 is 14 amino acids long.